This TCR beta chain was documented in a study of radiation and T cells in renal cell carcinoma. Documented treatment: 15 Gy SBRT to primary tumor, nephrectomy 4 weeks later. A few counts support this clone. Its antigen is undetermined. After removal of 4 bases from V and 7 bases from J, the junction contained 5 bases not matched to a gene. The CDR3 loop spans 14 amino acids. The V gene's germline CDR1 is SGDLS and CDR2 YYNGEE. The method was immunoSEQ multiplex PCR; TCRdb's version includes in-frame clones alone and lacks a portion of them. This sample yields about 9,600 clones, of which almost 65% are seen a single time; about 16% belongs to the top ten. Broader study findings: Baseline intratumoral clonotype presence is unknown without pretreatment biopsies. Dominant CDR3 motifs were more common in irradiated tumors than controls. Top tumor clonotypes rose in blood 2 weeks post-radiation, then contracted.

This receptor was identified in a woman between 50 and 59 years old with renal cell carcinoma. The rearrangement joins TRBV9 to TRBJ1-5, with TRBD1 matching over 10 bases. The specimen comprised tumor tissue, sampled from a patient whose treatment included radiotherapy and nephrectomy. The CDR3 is CASSRGQGNQPQHF. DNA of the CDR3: TGTGCCAGCAGCAGGGGACAGGGGAACCAGCCCCAGCATTTT.